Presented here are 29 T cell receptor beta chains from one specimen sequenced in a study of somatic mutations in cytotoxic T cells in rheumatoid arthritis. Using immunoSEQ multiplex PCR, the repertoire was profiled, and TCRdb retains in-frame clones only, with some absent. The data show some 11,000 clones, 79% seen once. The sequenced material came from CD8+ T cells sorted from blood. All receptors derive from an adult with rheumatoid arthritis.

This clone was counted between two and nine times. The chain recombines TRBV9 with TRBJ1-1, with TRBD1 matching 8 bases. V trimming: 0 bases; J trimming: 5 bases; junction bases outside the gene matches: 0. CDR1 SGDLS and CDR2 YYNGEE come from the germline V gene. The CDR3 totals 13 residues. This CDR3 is CASSVDRGTEAFF. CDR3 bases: TGTGCCAGCAGCGTAGACAGGGGGACTGAAGCTTTCTTT. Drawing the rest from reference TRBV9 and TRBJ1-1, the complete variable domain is DSGVTQTPKHLITATGQRVTLRCSPRSGDLSVYWYQQSLDQGLQFLIQYYNGEERAKGNILERFSAQQFPDLHSELNLSSLELGDSALYFCASSVDRGTEAFFGQGTRLTVV.

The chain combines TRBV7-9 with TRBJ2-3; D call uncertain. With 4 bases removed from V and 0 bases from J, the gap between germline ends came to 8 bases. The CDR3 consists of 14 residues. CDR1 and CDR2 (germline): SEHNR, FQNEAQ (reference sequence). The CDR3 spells CASSSWTSTDTQYF. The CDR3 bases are TGTGCCAGCAGCTCCTGGACGAGCACAGATACGCAGTATTTT. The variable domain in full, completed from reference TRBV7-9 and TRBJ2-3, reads DTGVSQNPRHKITKRGQNVTFRCDPISEHNRLYWYRQTLGQGPEFLTYFQNEAQLEKSRLLSDRFSAERPKGSFSTLEIQRTEQGDSAMYLCASSSWTSTDTQYFGPGTRLTVL.

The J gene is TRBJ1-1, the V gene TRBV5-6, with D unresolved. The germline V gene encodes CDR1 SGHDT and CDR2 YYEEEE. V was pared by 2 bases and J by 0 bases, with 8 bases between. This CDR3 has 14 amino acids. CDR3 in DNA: TGTGCCAGCAGCTTCCCGGGGATGAACACTGAAGCTTTCTTT. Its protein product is CASSFPGMNTEAFF.

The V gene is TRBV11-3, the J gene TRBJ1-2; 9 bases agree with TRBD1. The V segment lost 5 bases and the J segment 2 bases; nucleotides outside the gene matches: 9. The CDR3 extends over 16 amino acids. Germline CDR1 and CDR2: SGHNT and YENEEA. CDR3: CASSLLGTGSNYGYTF. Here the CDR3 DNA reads TGTGCCAGCAGCCTATTGGGGACAGGGTCAAACTATGGCTACACCTTC.

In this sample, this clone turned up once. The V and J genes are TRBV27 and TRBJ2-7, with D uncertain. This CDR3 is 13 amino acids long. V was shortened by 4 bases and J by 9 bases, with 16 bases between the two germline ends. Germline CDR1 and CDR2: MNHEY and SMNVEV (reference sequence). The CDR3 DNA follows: TGTGCCAGCAGTTCTATAATAAACGACGGGCAGTACTTC. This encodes CASSSIINDGQYF.

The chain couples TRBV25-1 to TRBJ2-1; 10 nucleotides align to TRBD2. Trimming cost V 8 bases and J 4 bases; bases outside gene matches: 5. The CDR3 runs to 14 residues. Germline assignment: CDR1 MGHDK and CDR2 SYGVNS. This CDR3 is CASSSGRTYNEQFF. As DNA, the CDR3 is TGTGCCAGCTCTAGCGGGAGAACGTACAATGAGCAGTTCTTC.

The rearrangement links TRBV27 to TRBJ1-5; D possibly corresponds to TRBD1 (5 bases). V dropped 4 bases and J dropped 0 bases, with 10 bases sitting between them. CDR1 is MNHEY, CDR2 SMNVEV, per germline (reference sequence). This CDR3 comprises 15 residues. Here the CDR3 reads CASSSWGHSNQPQHF. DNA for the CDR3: TGTGCCAGCAGTTCCTGGGGCCATAGCAATCAGCCCCAGCATTTT.

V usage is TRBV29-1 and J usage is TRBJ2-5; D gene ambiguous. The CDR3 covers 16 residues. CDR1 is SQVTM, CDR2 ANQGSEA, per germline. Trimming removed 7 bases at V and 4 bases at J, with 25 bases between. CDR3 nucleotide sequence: TGCAGCGCCTTGAAAGAATGGACCCAGTTCGGAGAGACCCAGTACTTC. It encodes CSALKEWTQFGETQYF.

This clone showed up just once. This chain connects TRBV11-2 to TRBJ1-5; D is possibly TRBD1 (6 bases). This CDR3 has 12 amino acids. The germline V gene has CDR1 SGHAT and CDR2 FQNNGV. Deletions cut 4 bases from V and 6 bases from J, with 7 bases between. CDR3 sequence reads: CASSSGAQPQHF. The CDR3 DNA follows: TGTGCCAGCAGCTCGGGGGCTCAGCCCCAGCATTTT.

CDR3 sequence (DNA): TGTGCCACCAGCAGAGCTCCGGGACTAGGGTCAGATACGCAGTATTTT. Protein product: CATSRAPGLGSDTQYF. The V gene is TRBV15, the J gene TRBJ2-3, with TRBD2 matching 8 bases. The CDR3 loop spans 16 amino acids. V lost 1 base, J lost 4 bases, and 7 bases stayed unmatched. Per germline, CDR1 LNHNV and CDR2 YYDKDF (reference sequence).

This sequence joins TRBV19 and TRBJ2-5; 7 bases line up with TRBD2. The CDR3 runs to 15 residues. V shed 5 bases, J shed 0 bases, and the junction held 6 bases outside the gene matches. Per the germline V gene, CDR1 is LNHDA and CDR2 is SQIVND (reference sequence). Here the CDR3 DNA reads TGTGCCAGTAGTGCGGGGGACGGATACCAAGAGACCCAGTACTTC. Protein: CASSAGDGYQETQYF. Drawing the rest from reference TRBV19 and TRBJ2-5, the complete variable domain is DGGITQSPKYLFRKEGQNVTLSCEQNLNHDAMYWYRQDPGQGLRLIYYSQIVNDFQKGDIAEGYSVSREKKESFPLTVTSAQKNPTAFYLCASSAGDGYQETQYFGPGTRLLVL.

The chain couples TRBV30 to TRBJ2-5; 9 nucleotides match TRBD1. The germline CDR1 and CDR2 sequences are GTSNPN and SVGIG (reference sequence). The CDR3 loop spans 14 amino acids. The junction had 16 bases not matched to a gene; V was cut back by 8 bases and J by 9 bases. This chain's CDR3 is CAGDRAQDGGPQYF. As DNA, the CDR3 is TGTGCCGGGGACAGGGCCCAAGACGGGGGACCCCAGTACTTC.

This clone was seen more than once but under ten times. In DNA form, the CDR3 reads TGTGCCAGTAGTATGGTCCACCTCACCGGGGAGCTGTTTTTT. This encodes CASSMVHLTGELFF. The chain uses TRBV19 and TRBJ2-2; D ambiguous. The CDR3 runs to 14 residues. V was clipped by 3 bases and J by 4 bases, with 9 bases between them. Germline loops: CDR1 LNHDA, CDR2 SQIVND (reference sequence).

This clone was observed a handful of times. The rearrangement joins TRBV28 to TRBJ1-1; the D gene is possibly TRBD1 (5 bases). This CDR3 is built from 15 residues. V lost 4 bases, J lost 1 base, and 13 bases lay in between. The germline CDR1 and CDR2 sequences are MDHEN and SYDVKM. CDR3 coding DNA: TGTGCCAGCAGTTCCCCGGGGGAAGGGAACACTGAAGCTTTCTTT. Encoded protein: CASSSPGEGNTEAFF.

CDR3 nucleotide sequence: TGTGCCATCAGGTTAGATCGGACAGGGGGCAGCTATGGCTACACCTTC. Translating it yields CAIRLDRTGGSYGYTF. The V and J genes are TRBV10-3 and TRBJ1-2; 11 positions agree with TRBD1. This CDR3 has 16 amino acids. V was clipped by 6 bases and J by 4 bases; unmatched bases: 10. Per the germline V gene, CDR1 is ENHRY and CDR2 is SYGVKD.

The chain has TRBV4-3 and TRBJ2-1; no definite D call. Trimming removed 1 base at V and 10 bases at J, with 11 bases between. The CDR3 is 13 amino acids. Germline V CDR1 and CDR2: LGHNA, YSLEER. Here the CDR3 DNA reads TGCGCCAGCAGCCAAGCCCGGGTTGTGGAGCAGTTCTTC. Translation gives CASSQARVVEQFF.

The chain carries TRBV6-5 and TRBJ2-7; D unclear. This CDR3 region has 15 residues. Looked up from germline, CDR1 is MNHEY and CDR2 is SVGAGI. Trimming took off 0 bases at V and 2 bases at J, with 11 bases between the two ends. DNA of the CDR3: TGTGCCAGCAGTTACTCGACGACCCTAACCTACGAGCAGTACTTC. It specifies CASSYSTTLTYEQYF.

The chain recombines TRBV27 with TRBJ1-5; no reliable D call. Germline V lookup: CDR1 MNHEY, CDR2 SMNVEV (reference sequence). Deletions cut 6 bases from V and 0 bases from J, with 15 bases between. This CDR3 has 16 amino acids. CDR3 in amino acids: CASRPQETYSNQPQHF. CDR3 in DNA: TGTGCCAGCAGACCGCAGGAAACTTATAGCAATCAGCCCCAGCATTTT.

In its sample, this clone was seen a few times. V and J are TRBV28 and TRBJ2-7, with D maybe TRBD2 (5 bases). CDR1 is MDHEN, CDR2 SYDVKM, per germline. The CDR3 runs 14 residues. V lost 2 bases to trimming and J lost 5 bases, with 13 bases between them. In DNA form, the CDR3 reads TGTGCCAGCAGTTTAACCCCCGCGGGCCACGAGCAGTACTTC. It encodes CASSLTPAGHEQYF.

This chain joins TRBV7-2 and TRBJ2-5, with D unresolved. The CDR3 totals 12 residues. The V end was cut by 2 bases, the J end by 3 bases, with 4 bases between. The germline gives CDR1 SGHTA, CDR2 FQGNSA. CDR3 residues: CASSLPKETQYF. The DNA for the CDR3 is TGTGCCAGCAGCTTACCGAAAGAGACCCAGTACTTC. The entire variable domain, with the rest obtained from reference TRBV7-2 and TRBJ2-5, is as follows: GAGVSQSPSNKVTEKGKDVELRCDPISGHTALYWYRQSLGQGLEFLIYFQGNSAPDKSGLPSDRFSAERTGGSVSTLTIQRTQQEDSAVYLCASSLPKETQYFGPGTRLLVL.

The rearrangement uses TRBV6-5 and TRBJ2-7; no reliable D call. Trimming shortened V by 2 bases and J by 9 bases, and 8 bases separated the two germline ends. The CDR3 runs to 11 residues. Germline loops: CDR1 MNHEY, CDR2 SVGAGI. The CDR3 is CASSYGRLQYF. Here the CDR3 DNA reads TGTGCCAGCAGTTACGGAAGGTTGCAGTACTTC.

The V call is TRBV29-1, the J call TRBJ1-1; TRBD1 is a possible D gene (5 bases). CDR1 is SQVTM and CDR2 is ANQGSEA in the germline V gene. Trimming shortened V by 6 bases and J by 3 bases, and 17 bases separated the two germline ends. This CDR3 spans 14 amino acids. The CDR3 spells CSVVGQNTDTEAFF. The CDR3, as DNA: TGCAGCGTGGTAGGACAAAACACGGACACTGAAGCTTTCTTT.

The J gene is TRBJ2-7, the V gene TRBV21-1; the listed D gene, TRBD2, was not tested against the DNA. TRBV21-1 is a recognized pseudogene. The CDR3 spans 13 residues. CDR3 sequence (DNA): TGTGCCAGCAGCAAAGGACTAGCTTACGAGCAGTACTTC. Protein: CASSKGLAYEQYF.

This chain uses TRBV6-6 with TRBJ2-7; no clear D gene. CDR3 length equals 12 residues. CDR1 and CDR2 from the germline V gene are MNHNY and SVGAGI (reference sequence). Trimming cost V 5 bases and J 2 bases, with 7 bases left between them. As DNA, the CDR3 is TGTGCCAGCAGTGGGGTGACCTACGAGCAGTACTTC. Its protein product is CASSGVTYEQYF.

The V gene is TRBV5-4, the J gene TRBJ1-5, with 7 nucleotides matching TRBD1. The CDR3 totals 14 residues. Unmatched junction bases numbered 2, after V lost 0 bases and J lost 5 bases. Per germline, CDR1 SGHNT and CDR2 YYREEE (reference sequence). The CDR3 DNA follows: TGTGCCAGCAGCTTGGCAGGGGGGGATCAGCCCCAGCATTTT. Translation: CASSLAGGDQPQHF.

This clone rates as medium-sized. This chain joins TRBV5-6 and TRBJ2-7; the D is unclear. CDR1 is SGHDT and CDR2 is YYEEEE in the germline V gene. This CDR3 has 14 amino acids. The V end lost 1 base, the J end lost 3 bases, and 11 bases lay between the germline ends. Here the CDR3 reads CASSLFPVDYEQYF. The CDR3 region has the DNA TGTGCCAGCAGCTTGTTTCCGGTGGACTACGAGCAGTACTTC.

The CDR3: CAWGGQGYGYTF. CDR3 DNA sequence: TGTGCCTGGGGGGGACAGGGTTATGGCTACACCTTC. The chain couples TRBV30 to TRBJ1-2, with TRBD1 matching over 9 bases. V lost 5 bases and J lost 5; bases outside the gene matches: 3. The CDR3 is 12 residues long. CDR1 is GTSNPN, CDR2 SVGIG, per germline (reference sequence).

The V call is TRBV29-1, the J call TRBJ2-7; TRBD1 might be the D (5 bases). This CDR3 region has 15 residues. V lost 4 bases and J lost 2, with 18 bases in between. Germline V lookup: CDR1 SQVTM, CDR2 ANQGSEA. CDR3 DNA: TGCAGCGTTGTGTCCCTGACAGTGAGTCCCTACGAGCAGTACTTC. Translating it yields CSVVSLTVSPYEQYF.

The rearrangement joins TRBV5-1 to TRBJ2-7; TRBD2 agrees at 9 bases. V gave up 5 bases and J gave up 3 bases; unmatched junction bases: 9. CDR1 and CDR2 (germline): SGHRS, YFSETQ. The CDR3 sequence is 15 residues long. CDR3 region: CASRQQPSGIYEQYF. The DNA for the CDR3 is TGCGCCAGCAGGCAGCAGCCTAGCGGGATCTACGAGCAGTACTTC. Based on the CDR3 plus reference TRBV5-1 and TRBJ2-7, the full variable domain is KAGVTQTPRYLIKTRGQQVTLSCSPISGHRSVSWYQQTPGQGLQFLFEYFSETQRNKGNFPGRFSGRQFSNSRSEMNVSTLELGDSALYLCASRQQPSGIYEQYFGPGTRLTVT.